The 22 T cell receptor beta chains given below trace back to one sample, sequenced in a study of spatial heterogeneity in lung cancer. Time point given: sample taken at primary tumor resection. Sequencing was performed on whole RNA extracted from tumor and nontumor lung tissue, or from frozen PBMC, and the material was left unsorted. One entry per CDR3 protein, called by TCRdb with MiXCR from the 5' RACE reads. The sample holds some 15,000 distinct CDR3 sequences; 10% to 14% are singletons and the top ten take 30% to 35%. This sample comprised PBMCs, obtained at surgery. Receptors originate from a female donor with early-stage non-small cell lung cancer.

In its sample, this clonotype was seen many times. The chain links TRBV21-1 to TRBJ1-1; the DNA was not used to check the table's D call, TRBD1. TRBV21-1 is marked as a pseudogene. The CDR3 is 18 amino acids. CDR3 sequence (DNA): TGTGCCAGCAGCAAAGCTTGCATCCTGGACAGGGGATACACTGAAGCTTTCTTT. Translating gives CASSKACILDRGYTEAFF.

This clonotype ranks as medium-sized. CDR3 loop: CASGPGTGGTYEQYF. The CDR3 DNA reads as TGTGCTAGTGGTCCCGGGACAGGGGGCACCTACGAGCAGTACTTC. The rearrangement joins TRBV12-5 to TRBJ2-7, with 12 positions matching TRBD1. The CDR3 is 15 residues long. V lost 5 bases to trimming and J lost 2 bases; unmatched junction nucleotides: 4. Germline CDR1 is LGHNT and CDR2 is FRNRAP. The whole variable domain, filled in from reference TRBV12-5 and TRBJ2-7, reads DARVTQTPRHKVTEMGQEVTMRCQPILGHNTVFWYRQTMMQGLELLAYFRNRAPLDDSGMPKDRFSAEMPDATLATLKIQPSEPRDSAVYFCASGPGTGGTYEQYFGPGTRLTVT.

Ten or more counts support this clonotype. The chain carries TRBV7-8 and TRBJ2-5; 9 positions match TRBD1. From germline, CDR1 is SGHVS and CDR2 FQNEAQ. The CDR3 loop spans 16 amino acids. The V gene end was trimmed by 1 base and the J gene end by 5 bases; junction bases not matched to a gene: 8. The CDR3 DNA reads as TGTGCCAGCAGCTTAGTGGTGGGACAGGGTTCGGAGACCCAGTACTTC. It encodes CASSLVVGQGSETQYF.

The rearrangement links TRBV29-1 to TRBJ2-4; D is uncertain. This CDR3 is 10 amino acids long. Germline loops: CDR1 SQVTM, CDR2 ANQGSEA. V dropped 1 base and J dropped 7 bases, with 2 bases sitting between them. In DNA form, the CDR3 reads TGCAGCGTTGAAGGGAACATTCAGTACTTC. It translates to CSVEGNIQYF.

There are many counts of this clonotype. V is TRBV19 and J is TRBJ1-1, with D possibly being TRBD1 (6 bases). Germline V gene sequence: CDR1 LNHDA, CDR2 SQIVND (reference sequence). CDR3 length: 12 residues. Trimming pared 8 bases from V and 5 bases from J, leaving 12 bases between. Written as DNA, the CDR3 is TGTGCCAGTCTTCAAGGGGGGACTGAAGCTTTCTTT. Translating it yields CASLQGGTEAFF.

The chain couples TRBV9 to TRBJ2-3; 12 bases agree with TRBD2. Germline-derived CDR1 and CDR2 are SGDLS and YYNGEE. The CDR3 runs to 18 residues. J was trimmed by 0 bases and V by 2 bases; bases with no gene match: 7. The CDR3 reads CASSVTSGGLSSTDTQYF. DNA of the CDR3: TGTGCCAGCAGCGTGACTAGCGGGGGTCTTTCTAGCACAGATACGCAGTATTTT.

This clonotype is medium-sized (0.01 to 0.1%) within its sample. The chain links TRBV5-1 to TRBJ1-2, with D possibly TRBD1 on 5 matching bases. CDR3 length: 14 amino acids. The germline V gene encodes CDR1 SGHRS and CDR2 YFSETQ. V was cut by 4 bases and J by 2 bases, with 12 bases left in between. DNA of the CDR3: TGCGCCAGCAGCCCGGGGGGAGCAAACTATGGCTACACCTTC. Translation gives CASSPGGANYGYTF. The full variable domain, completed using reference TRBV5-1 and TRBJ1-2, is KAGVTQTPRYLIKTRGQQVTLSCSPISGHRSVSWYQQTPGQGLQFLFEYFSETQRNKGNFPGRFSGRQFSNSRSEMNVSTLELGDSALYLCASSPGGANYGYTFGSGTRLTVV.

J is TRBJ1-6 and V is TRBV6-5; no clear D gene. The germline V gene encodes CDR1 MNHEY and CDR2 SVGAGI. V was clipped by 6 bases and J by 13 bases, with 19 bases between them. The CDR3 consists of 14 residues. The CDR3 region is CASREFVSGPPLHF. The CDR3 nucleotides are TGTGCCAGCAGAGAGTTCGTCTCGGGCCCCCCCCTCCACTTT.

This clonotype was seen many times. The chain joins TRBV11-2 to TRBJ2-5; D gene ambiguous. There are 11 residues in the CDR3. V gave up 3 bases and J gave up 2 bases, with 1 base separating them. Germline CDR1 is SGHAT and CDR2 is FQNNGV. CDR3 nucleotide sequence: TGTGCCAGCAGCTTTCAAGAGACCCAGTACTTC. Amino acid sequence: CASSFQETQYF.

This clonotype was observed many times. V usage is TRBV28 and J usage is TRBJ2-5; no clear D. The length of the CDR3 is 12 residues. Germline assignment: CDR1 MDHEN and CDR2 SYDVKM. Trimming cost V 3 bases and J 7 bases, with 9 bases left between them. The CDR3 loop reads CASSLTARTQYF. The CDR3 DNA reads as TGTGCCAGCAGTTTGACCGCCCGGACCCAGTACTTC. The variable domain in full, with the rest retrieved from reference TRBV28 and TRBJ2-5, is DVKVTQSSRYLVKRTGEKVFLECVQDMDHENMFWYRQDPGLGLRLIYFSYDVKMKEKGDIPEGYSVSREKKERFSLILESASTNQTSMYLCASSLTARTQYFGPGTRLLVL.

Many counts were recorded for this clonotype. The CDR3 loop is CASSLTFYEKLFF. For the CDR3, the DNA is TGTGCCAGCAGTTTAACTTTCTATGAAAAACTGTTTTTT. This chain uses TRBV12-3 or TRBV12-4 with TRBJ1-4; D is unclear. This CDR3 region has 13 residues. Trimming pared 2 bases from V and 6 bases from J, leaving 7 bases between.

In its sample, this clonotype was seen many times. The V call is TRBV7-9, the J call TRBJ1-1, with D tentatively TRBD1 (6 bases). Germline CDR1 is SEHNR and CDR2 is FQNEAQ (reference sequence). The CDR3 sequence is 16 residues long. V was clipped by 3 bases and J by 2 bases, with 16 bases between them. The CDR3 DNA sequence: TGTGCCAGCAGCTTCCGTAGGACAGCTAAAAACACTGAAGCTTTCTTT. Protein product: CASSFRRTAKNTEAFF.

The CDR3 sequence is CASTEGGGRTDTQYF. In DNA form, the CDR3 reads TGTGCCAGTACCGAGGGGGGGGGCCGCACAGATACGCAGTATTTT. The chain recombines TRBV19 with TRBJ2-3; the D gene is possibly TRBD2 (7 bases). V shed 7 bases and J shed 1 base, with 15 bases lying between them. The CDR3 runs to 15 residues. The germline CDR1 and CDR2 sequences are LNHDA and SQIVND (reference sequence).

The chain couples TRBV12-3 or TRBV12-4 to TRBJ1-6; D is perhaps TRBD1 (6 bases). V lost 3 bases and J lost 6, with 12 bases in between. The CDR3 is 15 residues long. The DNA of the CDR3 is TGTGCCAGCAGTTTCTCTAAGGGGGGTAATTCACCCCTCCACTTT. This codes for CASSFSKGGNSPLHF.

This clonotype was detected many times. The J gene is TRBJ1-3, the V gene TRBV12-3 or TRBV12-4, with D hard to call. This CDR3 contains 14 residues. Between the trimmed V and J ends, which lost 9 bases and 1 base, there was a span of 13 bases. CDR3 nucleotides: TGTGCCAGTACTGAGCGGACTTCTGGAAACACCATATATTTT. Encoded protein: CASTERTSGNTIYF.

The sample holds many counts of this clonotype. The CDR3 protein is CASSLGYGYTF. CDR3 nucleotides: TGTGCCAGCAGTTTAGGTTATGGCTACACCTTC. The chain recombines TRBV12-3 or TRBV12-4 with TRBJ1-2, with D unclear. CDR3 size: 11 residues. Trimming stripped 1 base from V and 5 bases from J, with 2 bases between.

The CDR3 reads CASSPDGDARANVLTF. In DNA, the CDR3 is TGTGCCAGCAGCCCCGATGGGGACGCGCGAGCCAACGTCCTGACTTTC. The chain recombines TRBV5-4 with TRBJ2-6; D tentatively reads TRBD1 or TRBD2 (5 bases each). CDR3 length: 16 amino acids. Germline V gene lookup returns CDR1 SGHNT and CDR2 YYREEE (reference sequence). Trimming pared 4 bases from V and 7 bases from J, leaving 18 bases between.

The chain employs TRBV7-2 and TRBJ2-3, with 7 bases matching TRBD2. This CDR3 region has 16 residues. Per germline, CDR1 SGHTA and CDR2 FQGNSA. The V gene end was trimmed by 2 bases and the J gene end by 4 bases; junction bases not matched to a gene: 9. This CDR3 is CASSLSAGEVADTQYF. DNA of the CDR3: TGTGCCAGCAGCTTATCGGCGGGGGAGGTCGCAGATACGCAGTATTTT.

This clonotype was recorded at least ten times. The CDR3 spells CASSLTARTGGSEEQYF. In DNA form, the CDR3 reads TGCGCCAGCAGCTTGACGGCCCGGACAGGGGGCTCGGAAGAGCAGTACTTC. The rearrangement joins TRBV5-1 to TRBJ2-7, with TRBD1 identical over 11 bases. Germline V gene data show CDR1 as SGHRS and CDR2 as YFSETQ. The CDR3 covers 17 residues. Trimming at V came to 1 base and at J to 7 bases, leaving 13 bases not matched to a gene.

Only a few counts were recorded for this clonotype. The rearrangement links TRBV27 to TRBJ2-2; 7 nucleotides match TRBD1. Germline assignment: CDR1 MNHEY and CDR2 SMNVEV (reference sequence). Trimming at V came to 6 bases and at J to 7 bases, leaving 5 bases not matched to a gene. CDR3 length: 13 amino acids. This chain's CDR3 is CASRHRGNGELFF. The CDR3 DNA follows: TGTGCCAGCAGGCACAGGGGTAACGGGGAGCTGTTTTTT.

A note on this clonotype: It may be a read error: a sequence one base away is much more abundant. The CDR3 DNA follows: TGTGCCACCAGTGAGGGACAGATCTACACAGATACGCTGTATTTT. This codes for CATSEGQIYTDTLYF. The gene calls are TRBV24-1 and TRBJ2-3; 7 nucleotides align to TRBD1. CDR1 and CDR2 from the germline V gene are KGHDR and SFDVKD. This CDR3 has 15 residues.

This clonotype has at least ten counts. The chain couples TRBV11-1 to TRBJ1-1, with 7 positions matching TRBD1. This CDR3 is 14 amino acids long. V lost 5 bases to trimming and J lost 0 bases; unmatched junction nucleotides: 3. Germline CDR1 is SGHAT and CDR2 is FQDESV (reference sequence). CDR3 nucleotides: TGTGCCAGCAGCGGACAGGTTTTGAACACTGAAGCTTTCTTT. This encodes CASSGQVLNTEAFF.